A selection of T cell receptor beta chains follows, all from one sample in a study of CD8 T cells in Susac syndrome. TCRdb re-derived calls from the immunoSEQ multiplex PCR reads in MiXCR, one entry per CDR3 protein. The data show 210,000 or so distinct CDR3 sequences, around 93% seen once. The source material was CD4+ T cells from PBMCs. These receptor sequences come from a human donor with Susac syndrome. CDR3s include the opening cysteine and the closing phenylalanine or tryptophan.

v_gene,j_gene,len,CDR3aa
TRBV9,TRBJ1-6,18,CASSVERVGTGHAGALHF
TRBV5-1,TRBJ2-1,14,CASSPGLAADEQFF
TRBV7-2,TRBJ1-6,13,CASSLGVGQSLHF
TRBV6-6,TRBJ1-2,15,CASIDQGRANSGYTF
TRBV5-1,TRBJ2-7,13,CASSLRTAYEQYF
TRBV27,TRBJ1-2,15,CASSLSASTAYGYTF
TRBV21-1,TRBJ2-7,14,CASSKELGVYEQYF
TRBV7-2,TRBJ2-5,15,CASSLGTLIQETQYF
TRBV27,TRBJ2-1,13,CASSPRTENEQFF
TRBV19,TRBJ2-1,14,CASSIGLAYNEQFF
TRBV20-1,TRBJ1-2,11,CSAQDRQGYTF
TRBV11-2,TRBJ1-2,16,CASSSRDRGSNYGYTF
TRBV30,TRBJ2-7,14,CAWSSYMSSYEQYF
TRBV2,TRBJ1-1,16,CASSADRASVNTEAFF
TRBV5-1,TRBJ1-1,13,CASSLGMNTEAFF
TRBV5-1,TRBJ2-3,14,CASSLDRPKDTQYF
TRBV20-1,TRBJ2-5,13,CSARGGTVETQYF
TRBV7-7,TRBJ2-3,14,CASSLAGREDTQYF
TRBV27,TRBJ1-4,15,CASSFSASWDEKLFF
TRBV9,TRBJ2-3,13,CASSVRATDTQYF
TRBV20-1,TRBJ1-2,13,CSARPGPNYGYTF
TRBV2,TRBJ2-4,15,CASIPGHQAKNIQYF
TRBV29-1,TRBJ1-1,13,CSVEGGMNTEAFF
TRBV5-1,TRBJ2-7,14,CASSLPGQGSEQYF
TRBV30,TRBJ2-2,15,CAWSVQGTVAGELFF
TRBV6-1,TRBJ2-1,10,CATAVNEQFF
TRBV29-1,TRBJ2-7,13,CSVGRTHSYEQYF
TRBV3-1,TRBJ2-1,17,CASSQDFGRAEGNEQFF
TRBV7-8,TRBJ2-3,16,CASSPAGLAGADTQYF
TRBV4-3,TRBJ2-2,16,CASSQVSAGEDGELFF
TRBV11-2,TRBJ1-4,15,CASSPWTGISEKLFF
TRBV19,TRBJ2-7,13,CASRSPRDSEQYF
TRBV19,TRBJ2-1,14,CASSIRGTYNEQFF
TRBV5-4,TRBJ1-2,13,CASSSGGNYGYTF
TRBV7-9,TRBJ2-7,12,CASSLIGDEQYF
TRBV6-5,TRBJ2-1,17,CASSYSTPGVTYNEQFF
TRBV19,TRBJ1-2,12,CASSMGQSGYTF
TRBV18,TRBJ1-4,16,CASSPPFRDSGEKLFF
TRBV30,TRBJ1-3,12,CALKIFGNTIYF
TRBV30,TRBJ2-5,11,CAWSAQETQYF
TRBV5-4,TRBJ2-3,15,CASSQRSGGPDTQYF
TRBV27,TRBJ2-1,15,CASNLGRGVGDEQFF
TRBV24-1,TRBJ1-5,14,CATSPDSSNQPQHF
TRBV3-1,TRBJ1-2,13,CASSQGGAHGYTF
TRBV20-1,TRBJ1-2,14,CSAPPESGGWGYTF
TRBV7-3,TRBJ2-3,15,CASSLGGGRTDTQYF
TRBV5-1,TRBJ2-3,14,CASSLDAVTDTQYF
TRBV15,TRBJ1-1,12,CATSSRGDEAFF
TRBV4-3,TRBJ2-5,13,CASSQGQGQTQYF
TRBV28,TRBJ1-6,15,CASSLRSSYNSPLHF
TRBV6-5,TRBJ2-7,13,CASSPDRLGEQYF
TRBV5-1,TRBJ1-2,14,CASSARTGNYGYTF
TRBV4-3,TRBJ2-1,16,CASSQDREVRGNEQFF
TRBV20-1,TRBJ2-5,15,CSAYPDRGQQETQYF
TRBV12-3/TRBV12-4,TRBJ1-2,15,CASSPAGAVGYGYTF
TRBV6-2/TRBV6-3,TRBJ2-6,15,CASSPAGLGANVLTF
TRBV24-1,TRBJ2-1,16,CATSDRGGISYNEQFF
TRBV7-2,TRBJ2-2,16,CASSPGTGVGTGELFF
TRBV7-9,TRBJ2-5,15,CASSLGGGSQETQYF